The clone carrying this T cell receptor beta chain appeared many times. This record belongs to a study of T cells in Graves' hyperthyroidism and ophthalmopathy. Any patient presenting with uncontrolled infection, other autoimmune disease, pregnancy or lactation was left out. RNA transcripts were the template for amplifying TCR beta CDR3 regions. Primed by the HTBI set, a first-round RT-PCR was run on the TCR CDR3. TCRdb redid the calling of the multiplex PCR reads with MiXCR, one entry per CDR3 protein. The table includes 340,000 or so distinct CDR3 sequences, approximately 16% detected once. This TCR derives from a man aged 25 to 45 with Graves' hyperthyroidism. Sequencing input: blood.

CDR3 in amino acids: CASSTPSGGAYEQYF. The DNA of the CDR3 is TGTGCCAGCAGCACCCCTTCGGGGGGCGCGTACGAGCAGTACTTC. J is TRBJ2-7 and V is TRBV28; a weak D match, TRBD2 (7 bases). V lost 6 bases to trimming and J lost 4 bases, with 19 bases between them. CDR1 and CDR2 from the germline V gene are MDHEN and SYDVKM. The CDR3 extends over 15 amino acids.